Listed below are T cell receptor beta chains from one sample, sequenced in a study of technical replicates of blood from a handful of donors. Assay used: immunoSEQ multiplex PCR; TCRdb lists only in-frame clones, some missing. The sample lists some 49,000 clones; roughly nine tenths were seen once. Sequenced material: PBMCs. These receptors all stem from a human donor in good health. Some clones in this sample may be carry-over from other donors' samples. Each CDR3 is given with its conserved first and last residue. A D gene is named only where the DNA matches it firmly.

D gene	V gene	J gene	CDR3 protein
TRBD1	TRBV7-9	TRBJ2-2	CASSLGQGAGELFF
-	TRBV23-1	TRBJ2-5	CASSQWPIRGETQYF
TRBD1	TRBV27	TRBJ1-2	CASSFRDRGPLSGGYTF
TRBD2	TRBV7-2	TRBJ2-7	CASSLGAGGIHEQYF
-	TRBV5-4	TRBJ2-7	CASSPTVNRGSYEQYF
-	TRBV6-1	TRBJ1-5	CASSEGEAGHQPQHF
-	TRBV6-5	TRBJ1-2	CASTGDSLGRGGYTF
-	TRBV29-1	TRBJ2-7	CSSLDWRHEQYF
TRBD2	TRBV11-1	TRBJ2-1	CASSLSPGLAWNEQFF
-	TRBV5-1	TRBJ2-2	CASSSLLVSANTGELFF